The entry below gives a single TCR beta chain sequence along with its context. Antigen: not known. This entry belongs to a study of cytomegalovirus exposure and HLA in healthy donors. Whole-study context: According to later analysis, the same platform produced the 120 or so validation and under 750 first-cohort repertoires.

The V gene's germline CDR1 is SGHAT and CDR2 FQNNGV. J gave up 2 bases and V 2 bases, and 3 bases lay outside the gene matches. CDR3 length: 14 residues. Overall study results and limits: The authors confirmed in vitro that three CMV-associated chains were specific for CMV antigens. First-cohort TCR clusters tended to co-occur in the roughly 130 validation repertoires, a later analysis found. 164 TCR beta chains were listed as cytomegalovirus-associated.

Data came from immunoSEQ multiplex PCR; TCRdb stores just in-frame clones and leaves some out. This repertoire shows 130,000 to 150,000 clones, about 91% found once; its top ten account for 6.5% to 8.5%. Sequencing was performed on PBMCs. The sequence came from a woman aged 18-35 years in good health and CMV-seropositive. This chain connects TRBV11-2 to TRBJ2-7; the match to TRBD1 covers 7 bases. The CDR3 DNA sequence: TGTGCCAGCAGCTTACCAGGGGGAGCCTACGAGCAGTACTTC. It is translated as CASSLPGGAYEQYF.